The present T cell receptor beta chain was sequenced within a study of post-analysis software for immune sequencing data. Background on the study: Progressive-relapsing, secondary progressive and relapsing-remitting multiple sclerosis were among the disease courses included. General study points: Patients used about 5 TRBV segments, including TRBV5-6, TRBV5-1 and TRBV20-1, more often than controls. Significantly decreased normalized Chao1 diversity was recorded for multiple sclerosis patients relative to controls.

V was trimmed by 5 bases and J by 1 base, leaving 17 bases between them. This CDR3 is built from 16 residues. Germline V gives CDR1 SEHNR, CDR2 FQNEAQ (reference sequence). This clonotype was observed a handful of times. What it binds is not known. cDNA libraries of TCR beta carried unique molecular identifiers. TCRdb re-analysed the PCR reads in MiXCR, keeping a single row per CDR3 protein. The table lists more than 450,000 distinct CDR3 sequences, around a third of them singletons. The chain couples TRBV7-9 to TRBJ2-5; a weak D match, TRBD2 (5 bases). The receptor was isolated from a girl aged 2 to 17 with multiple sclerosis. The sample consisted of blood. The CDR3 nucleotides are TGTGCCAGCAGCGAGAGGGTCGTCTCCCTCCAAGAGACCCAGTACTTC. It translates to CASSERVVSLQETQYF. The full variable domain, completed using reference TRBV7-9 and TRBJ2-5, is DTGVSQNPRHKITKRGQNVTFRCDPISEHNRLYWYRQTLGQGPEFLTYFQNEAQLEKSRLLSDRFSAERPKGSFSTLEIQRTEQGDSAMYLCASSERVVSLQETQYFGPGTRLLVL.